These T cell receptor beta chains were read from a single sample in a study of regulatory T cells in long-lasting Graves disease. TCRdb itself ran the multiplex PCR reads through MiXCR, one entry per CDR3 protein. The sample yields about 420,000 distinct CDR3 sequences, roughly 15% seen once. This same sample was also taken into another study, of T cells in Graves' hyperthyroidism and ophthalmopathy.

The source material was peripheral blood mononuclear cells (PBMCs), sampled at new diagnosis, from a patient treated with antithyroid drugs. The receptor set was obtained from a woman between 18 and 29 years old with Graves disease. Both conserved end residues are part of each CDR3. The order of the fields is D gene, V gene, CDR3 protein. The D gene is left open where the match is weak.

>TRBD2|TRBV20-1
CSALDTSSGPSYNEQFF
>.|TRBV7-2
CASSLGGIGNQPQHF
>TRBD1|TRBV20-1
CSASGTGILWEKLFF
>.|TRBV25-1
CASSGDSQIYNEQFF
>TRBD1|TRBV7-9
CASSPRQGISLDLMDTQYF
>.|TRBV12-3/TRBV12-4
CASSFDRNQPQHF
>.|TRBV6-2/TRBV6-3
CASSYLRNQPQHF
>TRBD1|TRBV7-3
CASSPTRQGKGTGELFF
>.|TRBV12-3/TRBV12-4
CASSPNLGGTQYF
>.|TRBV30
CAQIRGEGNTEAFF
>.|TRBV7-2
CASSLSSRAYNEKLFF
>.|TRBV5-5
CASSLAGGHNQPQHF
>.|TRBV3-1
CASSQGMGADTQYF